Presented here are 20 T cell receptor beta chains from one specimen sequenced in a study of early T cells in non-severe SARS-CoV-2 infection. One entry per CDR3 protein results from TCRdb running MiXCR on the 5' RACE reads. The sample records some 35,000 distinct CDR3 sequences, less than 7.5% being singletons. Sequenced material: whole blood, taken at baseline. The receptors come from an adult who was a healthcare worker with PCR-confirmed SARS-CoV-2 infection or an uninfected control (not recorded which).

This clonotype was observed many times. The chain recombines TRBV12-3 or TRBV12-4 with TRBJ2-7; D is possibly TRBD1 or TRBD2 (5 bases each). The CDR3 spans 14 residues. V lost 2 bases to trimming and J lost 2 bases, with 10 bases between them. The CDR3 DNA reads TGTGCCAGCAGTTTAAGGGACCGCACCTACGAGCAGTACTTC. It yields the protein CASSLRDRTYEQYF.

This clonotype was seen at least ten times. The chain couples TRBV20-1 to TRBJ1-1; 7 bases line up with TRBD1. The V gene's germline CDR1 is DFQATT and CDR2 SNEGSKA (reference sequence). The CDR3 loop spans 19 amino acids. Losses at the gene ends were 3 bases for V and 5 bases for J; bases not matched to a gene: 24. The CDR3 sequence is CSARTDGTVRGYRGTEAFF. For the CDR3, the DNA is TGCAGTGCTAGGACGGACGGGACAGTTAGGGGATATCGGGGGACTGAAGCTTTCTTT.

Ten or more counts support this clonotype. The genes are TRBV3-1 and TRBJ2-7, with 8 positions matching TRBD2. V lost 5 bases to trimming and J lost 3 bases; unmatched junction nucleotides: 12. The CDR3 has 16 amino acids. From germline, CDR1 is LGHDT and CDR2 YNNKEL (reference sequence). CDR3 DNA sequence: TGTGCCAGCAGCTTCGCCATCGGACTAGCTAACTACGAGCAGTACTTC. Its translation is CASSFAIGLANYEQYF.

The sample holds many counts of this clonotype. The CDR3 region is CASSSRLAGVNEQYF. The DNA of the CDR3 is TGTGCCAGCAGCAGTCGACTAGCGGGAGTTAACGAGCAGTACTTC. The rearrangement joins TRBV12-3 or TRBV12-4 to TRBJ2-7; 12 positions match TRBD2. The CDR3 is 15 amino acids. Unmatched junction bases numbered 8, after V lost 6 bases and J lost 5 bases.

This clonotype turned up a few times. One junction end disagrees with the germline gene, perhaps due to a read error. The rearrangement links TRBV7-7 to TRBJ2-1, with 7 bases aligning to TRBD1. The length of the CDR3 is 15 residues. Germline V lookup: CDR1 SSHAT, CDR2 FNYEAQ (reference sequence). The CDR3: CASSPLRQGRDEQFF. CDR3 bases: TGTGCTAGCAGCCCCCTTCGACAGGGAAGGGATGAGCAGTTCTTC.

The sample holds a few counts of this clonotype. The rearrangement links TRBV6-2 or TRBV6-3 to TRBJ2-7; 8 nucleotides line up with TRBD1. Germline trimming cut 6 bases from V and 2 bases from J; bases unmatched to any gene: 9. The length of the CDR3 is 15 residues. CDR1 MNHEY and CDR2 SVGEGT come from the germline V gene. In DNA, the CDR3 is TGTGCCAGCAGATCTCTCCGGGACAGGACCTACGAGCAGTACTTC. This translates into CASRSLRDRTYEQYF.

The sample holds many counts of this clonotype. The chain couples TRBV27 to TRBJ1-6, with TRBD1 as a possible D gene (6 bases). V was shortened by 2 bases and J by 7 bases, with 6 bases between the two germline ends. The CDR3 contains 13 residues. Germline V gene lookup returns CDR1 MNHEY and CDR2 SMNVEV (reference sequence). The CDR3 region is CASSLGGNSPLHF. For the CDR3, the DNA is TGTGCCAGCAGTTTAGGGGGCAATTCACCCCTCCACTTT.

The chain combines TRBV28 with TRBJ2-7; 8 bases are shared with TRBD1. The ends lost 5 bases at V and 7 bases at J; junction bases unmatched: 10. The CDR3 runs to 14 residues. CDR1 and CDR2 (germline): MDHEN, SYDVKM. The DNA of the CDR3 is TGTGCCAGCAGTCCCCCGACAGGGGACTTTGAGCAGTACTTC. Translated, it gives CASSPPTGDFEQYF.

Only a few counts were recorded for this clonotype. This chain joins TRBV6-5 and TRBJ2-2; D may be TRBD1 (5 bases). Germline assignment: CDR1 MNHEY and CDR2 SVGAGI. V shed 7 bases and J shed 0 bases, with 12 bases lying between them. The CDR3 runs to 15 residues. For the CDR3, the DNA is TGTGCCAGCACCCTGGGCAGGGCGAACACCGGGGAGCTGTTTTTT. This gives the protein CASTLGRANTGELFF.

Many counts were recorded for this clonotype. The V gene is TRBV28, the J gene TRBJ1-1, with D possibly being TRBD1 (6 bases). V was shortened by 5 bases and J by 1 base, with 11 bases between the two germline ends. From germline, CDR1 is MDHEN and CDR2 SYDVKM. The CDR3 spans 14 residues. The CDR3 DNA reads TGTGCCAGCAGTAGTCAGGGGAAGAACACTGAAGCTTTCTTT. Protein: CASSSQGKNTEAFF.

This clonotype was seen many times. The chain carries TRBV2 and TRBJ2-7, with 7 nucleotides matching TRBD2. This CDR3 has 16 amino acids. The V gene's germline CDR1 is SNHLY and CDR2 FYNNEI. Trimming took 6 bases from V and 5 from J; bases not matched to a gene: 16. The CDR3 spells CASSQAGLAESDEQYF. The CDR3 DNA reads TGTGCCAGCAGCCAAGCGGGACTCGCGGAGTCGGACGAGCAGTACTTC.

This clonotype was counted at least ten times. As DNA, the CDR3 is TGTGCCAGCAGCCCGGCCACGGGACTAGTCTACAATGAGCAGTTCTTC. Translation gives CASSPATGLVYNEQFF. The rearrangement uses TRBV3-1 and TRBJ2-1; TRBD2 matches 8 bases. The V segment lost 4 bases and the J segment 3 bases; nucleotides outside the gene matches: 8. This CDR3 is built from 16 residues. Per germline, CDR1 LGHDT and CDR2 YNNKEL (reference sequence).

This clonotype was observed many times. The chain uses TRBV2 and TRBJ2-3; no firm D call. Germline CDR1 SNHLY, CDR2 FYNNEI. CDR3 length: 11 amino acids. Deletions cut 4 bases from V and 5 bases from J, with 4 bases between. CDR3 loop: CASSVKDTQYF. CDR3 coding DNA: TGTGCCAGCAGTGTAAAAGATACGCAGTATTTT. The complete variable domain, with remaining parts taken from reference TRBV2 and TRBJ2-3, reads EPEVTQTPSHQVTQMGQEVILRCVPISNHLYFYWYRQILGQKVEFLVSFYNNEISEKSEIFDDQFSVERPDGSNFTLKIRSTKLEDSAMYFCASSVKDTQYFGPGTRLTVL.

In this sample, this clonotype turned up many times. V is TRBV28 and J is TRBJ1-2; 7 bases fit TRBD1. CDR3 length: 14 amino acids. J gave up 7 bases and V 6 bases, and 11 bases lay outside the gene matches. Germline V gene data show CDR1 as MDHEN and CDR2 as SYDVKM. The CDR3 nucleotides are TGTGCCAGCAGCCAACTCACAGGGGTCCTTGGCTACACCTTC. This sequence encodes CASSQLTGVLGYTF.

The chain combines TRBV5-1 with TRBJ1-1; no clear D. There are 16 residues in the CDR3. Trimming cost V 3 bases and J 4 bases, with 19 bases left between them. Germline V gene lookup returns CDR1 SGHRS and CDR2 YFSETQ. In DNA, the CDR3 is TGCGCCAGCAGCTCCCGGGTGAGCACCCGAAGCACTGAAGCTTTCTTT. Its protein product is CASSSRVSTRSTEAFF. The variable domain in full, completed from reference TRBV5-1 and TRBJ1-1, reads KAGVTQTPRYLIKTRGQQVTLSCSPISGHRSVSWYQQTPGQGLQFLFEYFSETQRNKGNFPGRFSGRQFSNSRSEMNVSTLELGDSALYLCASSSRVSTRSTEAFFGQGTRLTVV.

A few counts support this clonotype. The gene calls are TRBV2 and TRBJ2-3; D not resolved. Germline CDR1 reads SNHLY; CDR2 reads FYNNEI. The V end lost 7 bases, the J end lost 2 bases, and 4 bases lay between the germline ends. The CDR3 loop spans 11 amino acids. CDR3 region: CASKDTDTQYF. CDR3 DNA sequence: TGTGCCAGCAAGGACACAGATACGCAGTATTTT.

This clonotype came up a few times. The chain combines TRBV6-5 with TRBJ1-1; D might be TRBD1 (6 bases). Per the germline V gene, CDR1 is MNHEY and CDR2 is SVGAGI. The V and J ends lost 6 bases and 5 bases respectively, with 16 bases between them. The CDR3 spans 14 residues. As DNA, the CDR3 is TGTGCCAGCAGCACTACAGGGATTTGGACTGAAGCTTTCTTT. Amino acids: CASSTTGIWTEAFF.

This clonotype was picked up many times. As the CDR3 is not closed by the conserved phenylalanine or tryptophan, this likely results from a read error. In DNA, the CDR3 is TGTGCCAGCAGTTCCTCGGGACTAGCGGGAAACTACAATGAGCAGTTCTCC. This translates into CASSSSGLAGNYNEQFS. The chain recombines TRBV27 with TRBJ2-1; 13 bases are a match to TRBD2. There are 17 residues in the CDR3. From germline, CDR1 is MNHEY and CDR2 SMNVEV (reference sequence). The J segment lost 3 bases and the V segment lost 4 bases, leaving 6 bases of the junction unmatched.

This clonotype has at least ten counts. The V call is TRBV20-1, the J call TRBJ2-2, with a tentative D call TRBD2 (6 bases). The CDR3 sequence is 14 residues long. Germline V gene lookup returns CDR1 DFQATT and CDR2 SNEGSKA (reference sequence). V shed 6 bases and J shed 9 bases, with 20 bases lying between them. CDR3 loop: CSASLAGRTRELFF. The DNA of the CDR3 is TGCAGTGCGTCGCTTGCTGGGAGGACCCGGGAGCTGTTTTTT.

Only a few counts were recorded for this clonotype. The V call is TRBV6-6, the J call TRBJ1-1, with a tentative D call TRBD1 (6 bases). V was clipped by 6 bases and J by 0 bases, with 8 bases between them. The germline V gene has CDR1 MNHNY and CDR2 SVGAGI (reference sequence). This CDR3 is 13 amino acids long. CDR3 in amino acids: CASRDSLNTEAFF. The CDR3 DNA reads TGTGCCAGCAGGGACAGCCTGAACACTGAAGCTTTCTTT.